The source of this TCR beta chain is a study of T cell changes during pregnancy in multiple sclerosis. V was pared by 6 bases and J by 7 bases, with 16 bases between. This CDR3 region has 13 residues. Germline V gene sequence: CDR1 MNHNS, CDR2 SASEGT. Sequencing used immunoSEQ multiplex PCR; TCRdb keeps in-frame clones, though not all of them. The sample lists around 60,000 clones; 70% to 90% were seen once. Sequences were derived from peripheral blood, sampled in the first trimester of pregnancy. This sequence joins TRBV6-1 and TRBJ2-7, with D possibly TRBD2 on 7 matching bases. This TCR derives from a female donor with multiple sclerosis, enrolled in a pregnancy study. CDR3 in amino acids: CASRGRGSGEQYF. DNA of the CDR3: TGTGCCAGCAGGGGGAGGGGGTCGGGTGAGCAGTACTTC.